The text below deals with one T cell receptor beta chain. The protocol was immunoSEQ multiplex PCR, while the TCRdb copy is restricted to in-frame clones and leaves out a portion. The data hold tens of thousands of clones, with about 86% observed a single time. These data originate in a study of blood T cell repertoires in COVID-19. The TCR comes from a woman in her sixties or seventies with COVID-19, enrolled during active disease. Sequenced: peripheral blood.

The CDR3 is CASSPWTGVNTGELFF. CDR3 sequence (DNA): TGTGCCAGCAGCCCGTGGACAGGAGTAAACACCGGGGAGCTGTTTTTT. This sequence joins TRBV11-2 and TRBJ2-2; TRBD1 aligns across 7 bases. The CDR3 is 16 amino acids. Germline V gene lookup returns CDR1 SGHAT and CDR2 FQNNGV. With 5 bases clipped from V and 2 bases from J, the junction kept 8 bases outside the gene matches.